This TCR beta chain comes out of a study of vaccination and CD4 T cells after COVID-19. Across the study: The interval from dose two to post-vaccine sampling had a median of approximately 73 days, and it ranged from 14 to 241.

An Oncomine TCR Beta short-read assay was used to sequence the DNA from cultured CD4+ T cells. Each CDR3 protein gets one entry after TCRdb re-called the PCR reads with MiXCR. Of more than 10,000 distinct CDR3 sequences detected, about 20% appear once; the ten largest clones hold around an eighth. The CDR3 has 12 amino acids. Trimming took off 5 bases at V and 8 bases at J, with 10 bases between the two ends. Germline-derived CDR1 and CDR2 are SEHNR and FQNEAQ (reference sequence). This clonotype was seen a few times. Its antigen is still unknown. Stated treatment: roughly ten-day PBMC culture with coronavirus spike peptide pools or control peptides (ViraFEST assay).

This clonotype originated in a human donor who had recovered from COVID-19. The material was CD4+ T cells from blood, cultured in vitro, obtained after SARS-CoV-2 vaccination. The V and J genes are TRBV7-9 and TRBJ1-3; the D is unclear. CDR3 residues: CASSLTYHTIYF. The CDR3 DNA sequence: TGTGCCAGCAGCCTAACTTACCACACCATATATTTT.